These 5 T cell receptor beta chains share one sample of origin, sequenced in a study of PD-L1 blockade in urothelial cancer. Assay used: immunoSEQ multiplex PCR; TCRdb lists only in-frame clones, some missing. The sample holds around 100,000 clones, approximately 90% seen once. Sequenced material: PBMCs, taken around atezolizumab (anti-PD-L1) treatment. Receptor source: a woman of 80 years or more with urothelial cancer.

The chain carries TRBV28 and TRBJ2-1; TRBD2 agrees at 10 bases. This CDR3 comprises 16 residues. CDR1 MDHEN and CDR2 SYDVKM come from the germline V gene. V was clipped by 6 bases and J by 4 bases; unmatched bases: 9. CDR3 bases: TGTGCCAGCAGCACCGCACCGGGACTAGCGTACAATGAGCAGTTCTTC. This codes for CASSTAPGLAYNEQFF.

V usage is TRBV5-1 and J usage is TRBJ2-7; TRBD2 agrees at 7 bases. The germline V gene has CDR1 SGHRS and CDR2 YFSETQ. The CDR3 has 15 residues. Losses at the gene ends were 3 bases for V and 1 base for J; bases not matched to a gene: 7. The CDR3 sequence: CASSWTLGGSYEQYF. DNA of the CDR3: TGCGCCAGCAGCTGGACGTTGGGAGGGTCCTACGAGCAGTACTTC. The full variable domain, rest sourced from reference TRBV5-1 and TRBJ2-7, is KAGVTQTPRYLIKTRGQQVTLSCSPISGHRSVSWYQQTPGQGLQFLFEYFSETQRNKGNFPGRFSGRQFSNSRSEMNVSTLELGDSALYLCASSWTLGGSYEQYFGPGTRLTVT.

The chain uses TRBV7-2 and TRBJ1-5; 8 bases line up with TRBD1. After removal of 3 bases from V and 4 bases from J, the junction contained 5 bases not matched to a gene. The CDR3 consists of 15 residues. CDR1 is SGHTA, CDR2 FQGNSA, per germline. Here the CDR3 reads CASSFQGALNQPQHF. In DNA form, the CDR3 reads TGTGCCAGCAGCTTCCAGGGGGCCCTAAATCAGCCCCAGCATTTT.

The chain combines TRBV5-1 with TRBJ1-1, with TRBD1 identical over 9 bases. Germline CDR1 is SGHRS and CDR2 is YFSETQ. CDR3 length: 16 amino acids. J gave up 4 bases and V 0 bases, and 7 bases lay outside the gene matches. The CDR3 nucleotides read TGCGCCAGCAGCTTGGGGGACAGGGACAAGGGCACTGAAGCTTTCTTT. Protein: CASSLGDRDKGTEAFF.

The V call is TRBV2, the J call TRBJ1-2; the match to TRBD1 covers 8 bases. Germline values: CDR1 SNHLY, CDR2 FYNNEI. The V and J ends lost 8 bases and 4 bases, in that order; junction bases with no gene match: 6. This CDR3 contains 13 residues. The CDR3 reads CASEQGVGYGYTF. The CDR3 nucleotides read TGTGCCAGCGAACAGGGGGTAGGCTATGGCTACACCTTC.